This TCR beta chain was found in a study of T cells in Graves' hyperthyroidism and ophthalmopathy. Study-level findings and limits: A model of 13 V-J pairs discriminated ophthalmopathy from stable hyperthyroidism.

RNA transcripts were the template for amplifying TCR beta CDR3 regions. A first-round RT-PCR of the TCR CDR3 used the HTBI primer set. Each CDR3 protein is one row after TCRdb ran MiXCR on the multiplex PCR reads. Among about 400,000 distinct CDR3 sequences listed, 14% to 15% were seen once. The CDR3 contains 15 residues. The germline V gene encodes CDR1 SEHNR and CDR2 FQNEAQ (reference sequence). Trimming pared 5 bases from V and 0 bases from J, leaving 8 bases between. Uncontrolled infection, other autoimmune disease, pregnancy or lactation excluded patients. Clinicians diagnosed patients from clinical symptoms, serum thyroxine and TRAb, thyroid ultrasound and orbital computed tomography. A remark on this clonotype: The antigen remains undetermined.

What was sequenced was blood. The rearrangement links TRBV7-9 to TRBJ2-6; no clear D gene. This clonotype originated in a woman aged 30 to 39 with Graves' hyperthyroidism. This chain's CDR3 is CASSREASGANVLTF. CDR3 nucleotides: TGTGCCAGCAGCAGAGAGGCCTCTGGGGCCAACGTCCTGACTTTC.